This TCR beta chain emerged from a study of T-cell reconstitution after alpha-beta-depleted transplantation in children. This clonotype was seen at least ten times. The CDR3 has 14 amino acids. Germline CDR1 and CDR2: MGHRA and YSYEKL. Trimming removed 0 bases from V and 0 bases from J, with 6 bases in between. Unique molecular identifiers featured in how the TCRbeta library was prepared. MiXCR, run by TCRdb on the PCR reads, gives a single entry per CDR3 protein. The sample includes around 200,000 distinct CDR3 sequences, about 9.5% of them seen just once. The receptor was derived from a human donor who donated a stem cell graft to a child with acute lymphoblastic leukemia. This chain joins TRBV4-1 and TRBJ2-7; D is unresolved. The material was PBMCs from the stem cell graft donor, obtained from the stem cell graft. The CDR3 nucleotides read TGCGCCAGCAGCCAAGATCGGCTCTCCTACGAGCAGTACTTC. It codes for CASSQDRLSYEQYF.